This entry concerns a single T cell receptor beta chain. This sample stems from a study of T cell repertoires in cytomegalovirus infection. Study-level information: Indications of both CMV infection and matching HLA type were provided by public TCR beta signatures.

Germline CDR1 reads MDHEN; CDR2 reads SYDVKM. The CDR3 has 15 amino acids. V lost 6 bases and J lost 7, with 16 bases in between. TCRdb itself ran the reads through MiXCR, one entry per CDR3 protein. The sample includes hundreds of thousands of distinct CDR3 sequences, 35% to 45% seen only once; the top ten take 2.8%. The chain couples TRBV28 to TRBJ1-6; D perhaps matches TRBD1 (6 bases). The clonotype originates from a human donor in good health (CMV status not recorded). Some clones in this sample may be carry-over from other donors' samples. The specimen was PBMCs. The CDR3 protein is CASRQQGKMNSPLHF. The CDR3 DNA reads as TGTGCCAGCAGGCAACAGGGTAAAATGAATTCACCCCTCCACTTT.